The 13 T cell receptor beta chains presented below share a single source sample, sequenced in a study of T cells after yellow fever vaccination. TCRdb processed the 5' RACE reads anew with MiXCR; each CDR3 protein has one entry. The table lists about 260,000 distinct CDR3 sequences, over 4.5% of them singletons. This sample comprised CD4+ T cells sorted from PBMCs, obtained on the day of the yellow fever booster vaccination. The receptors stem from a man younger than 35 who received the YFV17D yellow fever vaccine.

This clonotype came up a few times. The chain employs TRBV20-1 and TRBJ2-7; a weak D match, TRBD1 (6 bases). This CDR3 has 11 residues. Germline CDR1 DFQATT, CDR2 SNEGSKA (reference sequence). With 5 bases removed from V and 7 bases from J, the gap between germline ends came to 12 bases. CDR3: CSAAPGAEQYF. The CDR3 region has the DNA TGCAGTGCTGCCCCAGGGGCTGAGCAGTACTTC.

This clonotype was recorded a few times. The rearrangement uses TRBV10-3 and TRBJ1-1; 8 nucleotides agree with TRBD1. The V gene end was trimmed by 6 bases and the J gene end by 0 bases; junction bases not matched to a gene: 6. This CDR3 comprises 15 residues. In germline, CDR1 is ENHRY, CDR2 SYGVKD. This CDR3 is CAIRGQASLNTEAFF. In nucleotides, the CDR3 is TGTGCCATCAGGGGACAGGCTAGCCTGAACACTGAAGCTTTCTTT.

At least ten counts were recorded for this clonotype. The genes are TRBV20-1 and TRBJ2-4; tentative D call: TRBD1 (6 bases). Trimming stripped 3 bases from V and 3 bases from J, with 18 bases between. Germline V gene lookup returns CDR1 DFQATT and CDR2 SNEGSKA (reference sequence). The CDR3 extends over 16 amino acids. CDR3 residues: CSASGQLAKGKNIQYF. In DNA form, the CDR3 reads TGCAGTGCTAGCGGACAGCTCGCCAAAGGCAAAAACATTCAGTACTTC.

This clonotype has a count of ten or more. The chain is built from TRBV6-5 and TRBJ1-1; TRBD1 agrees at 11 bases. The CDR3 has 13 residues. Trimming cost V 2 bases and J 14 bases; bases outside gene matches: 7. CDR1 is MNHEY and CDR2 is SVGAGI in the germline V gene. This CDR3 is CASSYTGTGGSFF. The DNA of the CDR3 is TGTGCCAGCAGTTACACCGGGACAGGGGGGAGCTTCTTT.

This clonotype was seen more than once but under ten times. The chain couples TRBV4-1 to TRBJ2-1, with D unresolved. Looked up from germline, CDR1 is MGHRA and CDR2 is YSYEKL. Trimming shortened V by 1 base and J by 4 bases, and 8 bases separated the two germline ends. The CDR3 sequence is 14 residues long. For the CDR3, the DNA is TGCGCCAGCAGCCAAGGCAACAGATACAATGAGCAGTTCTTC. Encoded protein: CASSQGNRYNEQFF.

There are a few counts of this clonotype. The rearrangement joins TRBV7-9 to TRBJ1-1, with D perhaps matching TRBD1 (6 bases). CDR3 length: 13 residues. In germline, CDR1 is SEHNR, CDR2 FQNEAQ (reference sequence). Trimming left V 4 bases short and J 3 bases short, with 9 bases between. The CDR3 loop reads CASSYQGHTEAFF. The CDR3 DNA sequence: TGTGCCAGCAGCTACCAGGGGCACACTGAAGCTTTCTTT.

Only a few counts were recorded for this clonotype. The chain joins TRBV10-3 to TRBJ2-3, with TRBD2 identical over 9 bases. The CDR3 length is 13 residues. After removal of 10 bases from V and 3 bases from J, the junction contained 5 bases not matched to a gene. Germline lookup yields CDR1 ENHRY and CDR2 SYGVKD. The CDR3 loop is CASGLAMTDTQYF. CDR3 in DNA: TGTGCCAGCGGACTAGCGATGACAGATACGCAGTATTTT.

V usage is TRBV4-1 and J usage is TRBJ2-3; D is unresolved. This CDR3 has 16 amino acids. The V end lost 0 bases, the J end lost 1 base, and 11 bases lay between the germline ends. CDR1 and CDR2 from the germline V gene are MGHRA and YSYEKL. In DNA form, the CDR3 reads TGCGCCAGCAGCCAAGATGACGGCCACGGCACAGATACGCAGTATTTT. Protein: CASSQDDGHGTDTQYF.

This clonotype was observed at least ten times. The chain is built from TRBV7-2 and TRBJ1-1; no reliable D call. Germline V gene lookup returns CDR1 SGHTA and CDR2 FQGNSA. Between the trimmed V and J ends, which lost 2 bases and 3 bases, there was a span of 13 bases. The CDR3 totals 15 residues. In nucleotides, the CDR3 is TGTGCCAGCAGCTTAACCGGCGGGTGGTACACTGAAGCTTTCTTT. Translating it yields CASSLTGGWYTEAFF.

This clonotype appeared many times. Here the CDR3 reads CASSFTQGPTDTQYF. Written as DNA, the CDR3 is TGTGCCAGCAGTTTCACCCAGGGGCCCACAGATACGCAGTATTTT. The V call is TRBV12-3 or TRBV12-4, the J call TRBJ2-3, with D possibly TRBD1 on 6 matching bases. V was pared by 3 bases and J by 2 bases, with 12 bases between. The CDR3 covers 15 residues.

This clonotype was recorded at least ten times. The chain is built from TRBV7-2 and TRBJ2-3; perhaps D is TRBD1 or TRBD2 (5 bases each). The CDR3 extends over 14 amino acids. The V end lost 3 bases, the J end lost 2 bases, and 9 bases lay between the germline ends. Germline CDR1 is SGHTA and CDR2 is FQGNSA. The CDR3 spells CASSFGTYTDTQYF. The DNA for the CDR3 is TGTGCCAGCAGCTTCGGGACCTACACAGATACGCAGTATTTT.

The sample holds a few counts of this clonotype. The genes are TRBV7-2 and TRBJ2-1; 8 nucleotides align to TRBD2. The trim removed 1 base at V and 4 bases at J, leaving 6 bases unmatched. Germline V lookup: CDR1 SGHTA, CDR2 FQGNSA. The CDR3 runs 16 residues. In DNA, the CDR3 is TGTGCCAGCAGCTTAGTTGGCGGGGGGAGGTACAATGAGCAGTTCTTC. It codes for CASSLVGGGRYNEQFF.

The gene calls are TRBV12-3 or TRBV12-4 and TRBJ2-5, with TRBD2 identical over 13 bases. This CDR3 contains 18 residues. Trimming removed 4 bases from V and 9 bases from J; junction bases left unmatched: 17. Here the CDR3 DNA reads TGTGCCAGCAGTTACCTCTGGACTAGCGGGGGTCCCCGTAATGCCCAGTACTTC. Protein product: CASSYLWTSGGPRNAQYF.